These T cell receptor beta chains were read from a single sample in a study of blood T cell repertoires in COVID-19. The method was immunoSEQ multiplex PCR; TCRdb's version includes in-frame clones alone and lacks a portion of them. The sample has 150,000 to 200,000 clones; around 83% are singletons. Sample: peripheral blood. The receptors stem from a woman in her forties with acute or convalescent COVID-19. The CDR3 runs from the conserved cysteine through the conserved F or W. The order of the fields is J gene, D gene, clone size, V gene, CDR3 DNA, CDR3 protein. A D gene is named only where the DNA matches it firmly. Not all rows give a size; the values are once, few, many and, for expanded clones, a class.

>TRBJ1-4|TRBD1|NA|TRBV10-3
TGTGCCATACGGGACAGTGCTAATGAAAAACTGTTTTTT
CAIRDSANEKLFF
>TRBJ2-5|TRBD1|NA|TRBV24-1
TGTGCCACCAGTGTTGACAGGGGAACACAAGAGACCCAGTACTTC
CATSVDRGTQETQYF
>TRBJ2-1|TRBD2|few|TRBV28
TGTGCCAGCAGTTTTCCTAGCGGGGGGTCTTCCTACAATGAGCAGTTCTTC
CASSFPSGGSSYNEQFF
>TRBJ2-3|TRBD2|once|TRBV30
TGTGCCTGGGGGTTAGGGGTAGCGGGGACAGATACGCAGTATTTT
CAWGLGVAGTDTQYF
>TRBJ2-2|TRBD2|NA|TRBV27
TGTGCCAGCAGTCCCCTCTCCCGGGGGGGCACCGGGGAGCTGTTTTTT
CASSPLSRGGTGELFF
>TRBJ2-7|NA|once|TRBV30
TGTGCCTGGAGTCAGGGGAATTACTACGAGCAGTACTTC
CAWSQGNYYEQYF
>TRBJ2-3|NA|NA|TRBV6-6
TGTGCCAGCAGCTCCCCTCCAGATACGCAGTATTTT
CASSSPPDTQYF
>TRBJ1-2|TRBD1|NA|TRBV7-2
TGTGCCAGCAGCTTAGCTCGGGGCAGGGGGAATCTCGGCTACACCTTC
CASSLARGRGNLGYTF
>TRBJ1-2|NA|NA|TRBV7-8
TGTGCCAGCAGTTATCCCCTGGGGCAGGGCTACACCTTC
CASSYPLGQGYTF
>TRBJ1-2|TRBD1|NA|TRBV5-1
TGCGCCAGCAGCTTGGGAGGGGGCGCCCCCAACTATGGCTACACCTTC
CASSLGGGAPNYGYTF
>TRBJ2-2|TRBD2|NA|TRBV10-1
TGCGCCAGCAGTGAGAAAGCGGGGGGCCCCACCGGGGAGCTGTTTTTT
CASSEKAGGPTGELFF
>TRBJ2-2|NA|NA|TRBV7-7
TGTGCTAGCAGCCGAAATCCCCTATCCGGGGAGCTGTTTTTT
CASSRNPLSGELFF
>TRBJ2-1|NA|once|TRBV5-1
TGCGCCAGCAGCCCTACCCGGGACACTGAGCAGTTCTTC
CASSPTRDTEQFF
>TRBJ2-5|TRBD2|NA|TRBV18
TGTGCCAGCTCACCATTCGAAGGACTAGCGGAACAAGAGACCCAGTACTTC
CASSPFEGLAEQETQYF
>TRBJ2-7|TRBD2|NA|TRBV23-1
TGCGCCAGCAGTCACTCAACTAGCGGGAGCTCCTACGAGCAGTACTTC
CASSHSTSGSSYEQYF
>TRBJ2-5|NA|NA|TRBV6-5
TGTGCCAGACCTTCTGTTCGCGGATACCAAGAGACCCAGTACTTC
CARPSVRGYQETQYF
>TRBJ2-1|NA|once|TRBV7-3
TGTGCCAGCAGCCCCTTTTTTGGGGGGAATGAGCAGTTCTTC
CASSPFFGGNEQFF
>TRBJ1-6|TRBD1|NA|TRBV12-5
TGTGCTAGTGGTTTGGTACCCCCATTCCGGGACAGGGAAATCCAGTCACCCCTCCACTTT
CASGLVPPFRDREIQSPLHF
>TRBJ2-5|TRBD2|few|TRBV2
TGTGCCAGCAGAAGTAGACTAGCGGGAGATATGGAGACCCAGTACTTC
CASRSRLAGDMETQYF
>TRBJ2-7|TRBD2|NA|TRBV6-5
TGTGCCACCTCAACTAGCGTCTCCTACGAGCAGTACTTC
CATSTSVSYEQYF
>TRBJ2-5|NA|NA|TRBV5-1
TGCGCCAGCAGCTTGGTGCCAGCGGCTGGGGAGACCCAGTACTTC
CASSLVPAAGETQYF
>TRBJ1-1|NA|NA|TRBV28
TGTGCCAGCAGCCCCGGGGTCGGAGCTTTCTTT
CASSPGVGAFF
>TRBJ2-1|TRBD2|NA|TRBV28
TGTGCCAGCAGTCCCGGGACTAGCGAGGGGGAGCAGTTCTTC
CASSPGTSEGEQFF
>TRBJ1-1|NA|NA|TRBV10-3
TGTGCCATCAGTGAGAGAGGTCCGGGGATGAACACTGAAGCTTTCTTT
CAISERGPGMNTEAFF
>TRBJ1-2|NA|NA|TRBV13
TGTGCCAGCAGCCCTACTAACCGAGGACAGAACTCCTATGGCTACACCTTC
CASSPTNRGQNSYGYTF
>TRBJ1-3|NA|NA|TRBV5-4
TGTGCCAGCAGCTTGTATCTGGGGGGGCAGCTGGTAAACACCATATATTTT
CASSLYLGGQLVNTIYF
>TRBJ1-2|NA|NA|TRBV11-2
TGTGCCAGCAGCTTGGAGAGCCCCTATGGCTACACCTTC
CASSLESPYGYTF
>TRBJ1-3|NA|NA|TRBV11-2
TGTGCCAGCAGCGGTATTTGGGGGGAGTACGATGGAAACACCATATATTTT
CASSGIWGEYDGNTIYF
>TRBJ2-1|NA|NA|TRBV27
TGTGCCAGCAGACACACACGCGGGACCCAAAGCTCCTACAATGAGCAGTTCTTC
CASRHTRGTQSSYNEQFF